The 7 T cell receptor beta chains listed next were all sequenced from one sample in a study of cytomegalovirus exposure and HLA in healthy donors. The PCR had 60 Vbeta and 13 Jbeta primers. TCRdb's table, derived via immunoSEQ multiplex PCR, lists solely in-frame clones and lacks some. The sample shows some 130,000 clones, approximately 68% of them seen only once. The sample consisted of PBMCs. These receptors all stem from a man between 25 and 39 years old in good health and CMV-seropositive.

The gene calls are TRBV2 and TRBJ1-2, with TRBD1 matching 8 bases. The junction had 10 bases not matched to a gene; V was cut back by 8 bases and J by 8 bases. CDR1 and CDR2 from the germline V gene are SNHLY and FYNNEI. There are 13 residues in the CDR3. CDR3 residues: CASQGQAFEGYTF. In DNA form, the CDR3 reads TGTGCCAGCCAGGGACAGGCGTTTGAAGGCTACACCTTC.

V gene TRBV6-1 combines with J gene TRBJ2-7; 9 nucleotides match TRBD1. Germline assignment: CDR1 MNHNS and CDR2 SASEGT. The length of the CDR3 is 14 residues. V lost 3 bases, J lost 0 bases, and 0 bases stayed unmatched. CDR3: CASSETGGSYEQYF. CDR3 DNA sequence: TGTGCCAGCAGTGAGACAGGGGGCTCCTACGAGCAGTACTTC.

This clone was seen only a few times. For the CDR3, the DNA is TGTGCCAGCTCCCCTTTACGGGGGTTCTCCTACGAGCAGTACTTC. It is translated as CASSPLRGFSYEQYF. V gene TRBV6-4 combines with J gene TRBJ2-7; possible D gene TRBD2, 6 bases. Trimming shortened V by 8 bases and J by 0 bases, and 17 bases separated the two germline ends. In germline, CDR1 is MRHNA, CDR2 SNTAGT. CDR3 length: 15 amino acids.

This clone was picked up many times. The chain is built from TRBV4-2 and TRBJ2-6; TRBD2 is a possible D gene (5 bases). This CDR3 has 18 amino acids. Trimming shortened V by 0 bases and J by 4 bases, and 16 bases separated the two germline ends. From germline, CDR1 is LGHNA and CDR2 YNFKEQ. The CDR3 coding sequence is TGTGCCAGCAGCCAAGACCCGGACGGGAACATGGGGGCCAACGTCCTGACTTTC. Translated: CASSQDPDGNMGANVLTF.

The CDR3 bases are TGTGCTAGTGGTTTGGTCCTGGTTTTTGGGGAGACAAACACCGGGGAGCTGTTTTTT. Translating gives CASGLVLVFGETNTGELFF. The rearrangement links TRBV12-5 to TRBJ2-2; D is perhaps TRBD2 (5 bases). The ends were cut back, 0 bases at V and 2 bases at J, with 19 bases in the middle. The CDR3 is 19 residues long. CDR1 is LGHNT, CDR2 FRNRAP, per germline.

The chain recombines TRBV30 with TRBJ2-1; 8 nucleotides match TRBD2. In germline, CDR1 is GTSNPN, CDR2 SVGIG (reference sequence). CDR3 length: 12 residues. V shed 4 bases and J 8 bases; nucleotides not matched to a gene: 4. The CDR3 reads CAWTPGGDEQFF. CDR3 in DNA: TGTGCCTGGACCCCCGGGGGGGATGAGCAGTTCTTC.

This clone was counted a few times. This sequence joins TRBV7-2 and TRBJ2-7; 11 nucleotides line up with TRBD2. Germline CDR1 SGHTA, CDR2 FQGNSA. V shed 5 bases, J shed 2 bases, and the junction held 5 bases outside the gene matches. This CDR3 has 15 amino acids. The chain's CDR3 is CASSTLSGRAYEQYF. The CDR3 nucleotides are TGTGCCAGCAGCACCCTTAGCGGGAGGGCCTACGAGCAGTACTTC.